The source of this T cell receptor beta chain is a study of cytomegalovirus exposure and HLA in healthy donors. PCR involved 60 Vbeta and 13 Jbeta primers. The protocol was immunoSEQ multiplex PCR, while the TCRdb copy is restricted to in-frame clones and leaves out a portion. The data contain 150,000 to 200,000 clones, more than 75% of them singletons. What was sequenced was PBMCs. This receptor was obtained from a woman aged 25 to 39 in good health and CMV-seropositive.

CDR3 nucleotides: TGTGCCAGCACTAACGGCGGACAGGGGCGCAATGAGCAGTTCTTC. Its translation: CASTNGGQGRNEQFF. The chain uses TRBV28 and TRBJ2-1, with 9 bases lining up with TRBD1. The CDR3 is 15 residues long. Germline assignment: CDR1 MDHEN and CDR2 SYDVKM. V lost 7 bases and J lost 6; bases outside the gene matches: 10.